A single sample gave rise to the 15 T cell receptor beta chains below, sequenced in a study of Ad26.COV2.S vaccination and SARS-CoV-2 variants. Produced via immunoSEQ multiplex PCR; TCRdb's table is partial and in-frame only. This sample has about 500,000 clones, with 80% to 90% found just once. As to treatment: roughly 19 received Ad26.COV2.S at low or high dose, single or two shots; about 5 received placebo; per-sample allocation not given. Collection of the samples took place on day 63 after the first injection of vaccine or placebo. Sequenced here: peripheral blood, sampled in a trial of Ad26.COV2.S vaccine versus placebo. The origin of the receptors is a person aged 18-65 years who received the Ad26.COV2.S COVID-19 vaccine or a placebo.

CDR3 DNA: TGTGCCAGCTCACCAACTAGCACTGAAGCTTTCTTT. It codes for CASSPTSTEAFF. This chain uses TRBV18 with TRBJ1-1; D gene ambiguous. Trimming took 2 bases from V and 4 from J, leaving 5 bases between them. This CDR3 is 12 amino acids long. Germline V gene lookup returns CDR1 KGHSH and CDR2 LQKENI.

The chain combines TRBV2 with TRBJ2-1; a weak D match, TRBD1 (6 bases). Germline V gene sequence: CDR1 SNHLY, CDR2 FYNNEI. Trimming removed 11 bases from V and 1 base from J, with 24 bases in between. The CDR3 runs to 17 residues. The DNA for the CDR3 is TGTGCCGGTAGACCAGCAGGGGTGGCGAAATCCTACAATGAGCAGTTCTTC. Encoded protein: CAGRPAGVAKSYNEQFF.

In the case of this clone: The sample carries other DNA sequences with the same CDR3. CDR3 in DNA: TGTGCCAGCAGTTACTCAAGGACAGGGGATCAGCCCCAGCATTTT. Translating gives CASSYSRTGDQPQHF. The chain combines TRBV6-5 with TRBJ1-5, with TRBD1 identical over 9 bases. Trimming cost V 0 bases and J 5 bases; bases outside gene matches: 2. CDR3 length: 15 amino acids. CDR1 is MNHEY and CDR2 is SVGAGI in the germline V gene.

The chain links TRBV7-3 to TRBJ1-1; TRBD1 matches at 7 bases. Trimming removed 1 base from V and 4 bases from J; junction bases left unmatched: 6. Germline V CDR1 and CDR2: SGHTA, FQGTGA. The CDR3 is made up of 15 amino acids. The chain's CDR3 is CASSLKGTGATEAFF. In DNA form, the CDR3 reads TGTGCCAGCAGCTTAAAGGGCACAGGGGCCACTGAAGCTTTCTTT.

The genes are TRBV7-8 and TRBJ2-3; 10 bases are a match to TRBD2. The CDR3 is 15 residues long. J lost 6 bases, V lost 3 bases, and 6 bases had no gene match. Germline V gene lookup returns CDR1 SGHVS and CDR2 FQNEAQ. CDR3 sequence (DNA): TGTGCCAGCAGCTTGTTAGCGGGGGGCGCGGATACGCAGTATTTT. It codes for CASSLLAGGADTQYF.

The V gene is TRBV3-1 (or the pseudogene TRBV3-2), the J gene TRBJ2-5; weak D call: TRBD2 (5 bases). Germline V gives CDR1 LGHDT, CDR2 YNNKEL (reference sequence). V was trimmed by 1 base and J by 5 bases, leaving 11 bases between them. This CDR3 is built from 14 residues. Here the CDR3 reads CASSQAGSRETQYF. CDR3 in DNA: TGTGCCAGCAGCCAAGCGGGGAGTAGGGAGACCCAGTACTTC.

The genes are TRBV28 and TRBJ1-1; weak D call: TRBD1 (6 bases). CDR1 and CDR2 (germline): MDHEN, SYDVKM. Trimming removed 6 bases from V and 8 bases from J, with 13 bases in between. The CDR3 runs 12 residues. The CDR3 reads CASRPPGVEAFF. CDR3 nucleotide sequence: TGTGCCAGCAGACCCCCAGGGGTCGAAGCTTTCTTT.

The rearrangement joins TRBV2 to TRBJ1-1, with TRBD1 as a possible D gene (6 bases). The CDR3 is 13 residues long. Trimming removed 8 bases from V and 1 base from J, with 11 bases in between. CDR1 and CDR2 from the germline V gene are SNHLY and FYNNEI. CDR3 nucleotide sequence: TGTGCCAGCGCCCCACAGGGGAACACTGAAGCTTTCTTT. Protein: CASAPQGNTEAFF. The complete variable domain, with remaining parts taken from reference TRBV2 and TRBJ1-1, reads EPEVTQTPSHQVTQMGQEVILRCVPISNHLYFYWYRQILGQKVEFLVSFYNNEISEKSEIFDDQFSVERPDGSNFTLKIRSTKLEDSAMYFCASAPQGNTEAFFGQGTRLTVV.

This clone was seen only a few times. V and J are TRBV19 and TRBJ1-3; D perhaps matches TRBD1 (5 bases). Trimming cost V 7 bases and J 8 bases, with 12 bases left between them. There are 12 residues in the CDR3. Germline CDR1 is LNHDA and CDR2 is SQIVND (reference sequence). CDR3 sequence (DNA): TGTGCCAGTAATGCCGGGGGATACACCATATATTTT. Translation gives CASNAGGYTIYF.

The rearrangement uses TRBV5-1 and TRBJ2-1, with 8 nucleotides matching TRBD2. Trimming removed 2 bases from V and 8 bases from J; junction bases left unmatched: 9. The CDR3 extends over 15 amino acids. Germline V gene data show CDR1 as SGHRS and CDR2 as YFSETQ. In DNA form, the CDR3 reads TGCGCCAGCAGCTTAGAAGCGGGAGTAAGTCATGAGCAGTTCTTC. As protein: CASSLEAGVSHEQFF.

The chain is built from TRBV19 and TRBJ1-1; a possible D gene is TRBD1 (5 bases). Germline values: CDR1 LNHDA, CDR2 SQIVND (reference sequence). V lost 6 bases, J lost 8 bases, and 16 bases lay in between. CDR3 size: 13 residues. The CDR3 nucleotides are TGTGCCAGTAGGTCAGGGTATGTGCGCGAAGCTTTCTTT. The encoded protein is CASRSGYVREAFF.

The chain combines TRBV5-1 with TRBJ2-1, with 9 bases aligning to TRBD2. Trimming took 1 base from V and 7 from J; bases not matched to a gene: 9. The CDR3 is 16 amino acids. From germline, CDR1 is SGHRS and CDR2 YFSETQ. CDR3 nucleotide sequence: TGCGCCAGCAGCTTGTCCAGGCTAGCGGGGTTGAATGAGCAGTTCTTC. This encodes CASSLSRLAGLNEQFF.

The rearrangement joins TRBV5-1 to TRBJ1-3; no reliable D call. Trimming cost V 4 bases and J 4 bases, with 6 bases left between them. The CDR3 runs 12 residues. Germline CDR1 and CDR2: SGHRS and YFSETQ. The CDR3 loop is CASSDIGNTIYF. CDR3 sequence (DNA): TGCGCCAGCAGCGACATAGGAAACACCATATATTTT.

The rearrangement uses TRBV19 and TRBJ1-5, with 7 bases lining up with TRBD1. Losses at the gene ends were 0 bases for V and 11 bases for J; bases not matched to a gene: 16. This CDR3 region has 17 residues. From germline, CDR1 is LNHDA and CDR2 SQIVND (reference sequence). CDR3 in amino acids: CASSIDARGESLKAQHF. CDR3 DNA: TGTGCCAGTAGTATAGACGCCAGGGGGGAATCGCTCAAGGCCCAGCATTTT.

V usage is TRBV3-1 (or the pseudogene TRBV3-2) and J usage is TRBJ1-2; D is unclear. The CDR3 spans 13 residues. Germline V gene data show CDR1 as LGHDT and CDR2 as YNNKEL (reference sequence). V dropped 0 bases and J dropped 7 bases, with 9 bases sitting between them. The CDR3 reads CASSQEGWSGYTF. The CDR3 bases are TGTGCCAGCAGCCAAGAGGGCTGGAGTGGCTACACCTTC.